The 5 T cell receptor beta chains below come from one sample, sequenced in a study of T cell changes during pregnancy in multiple sclerosis. TCRdb keeps only in-frame clones here, not all; method: immunoSEQ multiplex PCR. Of about 60,000 clones listed, approximately 90% are singletons. The sample here was CD4+ T cells from peripheral blood mononuclear cells, taken in the first trimester of pregnancy. The origin of the receptors is a female donor with multiple sclerosis, enrolled in a pregnancy study.

The chain uses TRBV13 and TRBJ2-3; 7 bases fit TRBD1. The V gene end was trimmed by 5 bases and the J gene end by 6 bases; junction bases not matched to a gene: 14. Per germline, CDR1 PRHDT and CDR2 FYEKMQ (reference sequence). This CDR3 has 16 amino acids. CDR3 sequence: CASSPGYRGRRDTQYF. The CDR3 nucleotides are TGTGCCAGCAGCCCCGGTTACAGGGGTCGGCGGGATACGCAGTATTTT.

The V and J genes are TRBV6-5 and TRBJ1-4; tentatively, D is TRBD1 (5 bases). Looked up from germline, CDR1 is MNHEY and CDR2 is SVGAGI. The length of the CDR3 is 15 residues. V gave up 6 bases and J gave up 8 bases, with 19 bases separating them. CDR3 DNA sequence: TGTGCCAGCAGCCCGCTGAGACCGGGGGGAGAAAAACTGTTTTTT. Encoded protein: CASSPLRPGGEKLFF.

V is TRBV7-2 and J is TRBJ2-5, with TRBD1 as a possible D gene (6 bases). V lost 5 bases to trimming and J lost 2 bases, with 15 bases between them. Germline CDR1 SGHTA, CDR2 FQGNSA. CDR3 length: 15 amino acids. The CDR3 DNA is TGTGCCAGCAGCCCCACCCCGGGACAACAAGAGACCCAGTACTTC. Translating gives CASSPTPGQQETQYF. The full variable domain, with the rest looked up from reference TRBV7-2 and TRBJ2-5, is GAGVSQSPSNKVTEKGKDVELRCDPISGHTALYWYRQSLGQGLEFLIYFQGNSAPDKSGLPSDRFSAERTGGSVSTLTIQRTQQEDSAVYLCASSPTPGQQETQYFGPGTRLLVL.

This clone was detected only once. This chain joins TRBV18 and TRBJ1-5; D is undetermined. V shed 1 base and J shed 1 base, with 8 bases lying between them. The CDR3 loop spans 15 amino acids. Per the germline V gene, CDR1 is KGHSH and CDR2 is LQKENI. CDR3 sequence (DNA): TGTGCCAGCTCACCACGACCGGGGAGCAATCAGCCCCAGCATTTT. It translates to CASSPRPGSNQPQHF.

The V call is TRBV4-1, the J call TRBJ2-3, with 9 bases lining up with TRBD1. The junction had 3 bases not matched to a gene; V was cut back by 4 bases and J by 4 bases. The V gene's germline CDR1 is MGHRA and CDR2 YSYEKL. CDR3 length: 14 residues. CDR3 nucleotide sequence: TGCGCCAGCAGCCCCGGGACAGGGCCAGATACGCAGTATTTT. Translating gives CASSPGTGPDTQYF.